The 11 T cell receptor delta chains below come from one sample, sequenced in a study of γδ T cells in repeated Plasmodium falciparum infection. Vgamma9/Vdelta2+ and Vdelta2-negative gammadelta T cells were flow-sorted from PBMC for bulk sequencing. TCRdb re-called the multiplex PCR reads through CATT. The sample consists of 90,000 or so delta-chain clones, approximately 0.96% of them appearing once. The sample was gamma-delta T cells from blood. These receptor sequences come from a pool of human donors (malaria-infected and uninfected, not separated).

This clone occurred many times. A single base is all that separates this from a far larger clone, so a read error is likely. Additional DNA sequences in this sample encode the identical CDR3. V gene TRDV2 was called; the J gene was not; TRDD3, the D gene given by the table, was not confirmed from the DNA. The CDR3 sequence is 16 residues long. The germline CDR1 and CDR2 sequences are GEAIGNYY and EKD. CDR3 sequence: CACDTVSAGYSDKLIF. The DNA of the CDR3 is TGTGCCTGTGACACAGTTTCGGCGGGATACTCCGATAAGCTCATCTTT.

With regard to this clone: This likely stems from a read error, as it lies one base from a far larger clone. Other nucleotide sequences in the sample specify the same CDR3. The rearrangement links TRDV2 to TRDJ1, with unresolved D. The J gene comes from matching the DNA to germline here; TCRdb lacks it. The V end lost 0 bases, the J end lost 4 bases, and 11 bases lay between the germline ends. The CDR3 is made up of 14 amino acids. Germline CDR1 GEAIGNYY, CDR2 EKD. The CDR3 nucleotides read TGTGCCTGTGACACCGTCGGTTCCAACGATAAACTCATCTTT. It translates to CACDTVGSNDKLIF.

This clone was seen only a few times. The mismatch at residue 13 between this DNA's translation and the TCRdb protein of a much larger clone likely reflects a read error; the protein shown is translated from the DNA. Other DNA sequences in the sample encode the same CDR3. The rearrangement links TRDV1 to TRDJ1; D may be TRDD3 (6 bases). CDR1 is TSWWSYY, CDR2 QGS, per germline. This CDR3 has 25 amino acids. The V gene lost 2 bases and the J gene lost 0 bases, with 40 bases spanning the gap. The CDR3 nucleotides read TGTGCTCTTGGGGAATTACCTTTCACAAGGACTGGGCGATACGCGCGCCGACTGTACACCGATAAACTCATCTTT. Its protein is CALGELPFTRTGRYARRLYTDKLIF.

This clone was counted between two and nine times. The protein given by TCRdb reflects a much larger clone and differs at residue 18 from this DNA's translation, likely from a read error; the protein shown is the DNA's translation. V and J are TRDV2 and TRDJ1; 9 nucleotides match TRDD3. No J segment appears in TCRdb, so it was assigned here by matching the sequence to germline. This CDR3 comprises 24 residues. CDR1 and CDR2 from the germline V gene are GEAIGNYY and EKD. The V segment lost 0 bases and the J segment 1 base; nucleotides outside the gene matches: 29. The CDR3 DNA follows: TGTGCCTGTGACACCGTGAGGGGGGGGGATACCCACTACAGTACACCGACGTGCACCGATAAACTCATCTTT. Translation gives CACDTVRGGDTHYSTPTCTDKLIF.

This clone was seen a few times. The protein given by TCRdb reflects a much larger clone and differs at residue 8 from this DNA's translation, likely from a read error; the protein shown is the DNA's translation. The chain joins TRDV1 to TRDJ1; a possible D gene is TRDD3 (6 bases). As TCRdb names no J gene, one was assigned here on the basis of a DNA match to germline. Germline V CDR1 and CDR2: TSWWSYY, QGS. Deletions cut 0 bases from V and 0 bases from J, with 29 bases between. This CDR3 region has 22 residues. Written as DNA, the CDR3 is TGTGCTCTTGGGGAACTAGTCCTTGCTGCTGTTGATACGGAAGTAAACACCGATAAACTCATCTTT. Amino acids: CALGELVLAAVDTEVNTDKLIF.

On this clone itself: A far larger clone is just one base off, so this is likely a read error. Other nucleotide sequences from this sample produce the same CDR3. No call exists for the J gene, whereas the V gene is TRDV2; TRDD3, the table's D call, was not compared with the DNA. Germline CDR1 reads GEAIGNYY; CDR2 reads EKD. The CDR3 sequence is 16 residues long. DNA of the CDR3: TGTGCCTGTGACCCCCTGGAGAGCGGATACACCGATAAGCTCATCTTT. As protein: CACDPLESGYTDKLIF.

As regards this clone: TCRdb shows a much larger clone's protein in place of this DNA's translation, and the two differ at residue 13, likely through a read error; the protein shown is translated from the DNA. DNA of the CDR3: TGTGCCTGTGACACCGTTGCGGATGCAGCCTGGGACATCCGACAGATGTTTTTC. Its protein product is CACDTVADAAWDIRQMFF. V usage is TRDV2 and J usage is TRDJ3; tentatively, D is TRDD3 (5 bases). TCRdb lists no J gene, so it was determined here by aligning the DNA to germline. This CDR3 is 18 amino acids long. In germline, CDR1 is GEAIGNYY, CDR2 EKD.

This clone has a count of ten or more. A much larger clone sits a single nucleotide away, making a read error possible. Other nucleotide sequences in the sample specify the same CDR3. The chain is built from TRDV1 and TRDJ1, with 7 bases fitting TRDD2. The CDR3 covers 17 residues. The J segment lost 8 bases and the V segment lost 4 bases, leaving 19 bases of the junction unmatched. Germline values: CDR1 TSWWSYY, CDR2 QGS. The CDR3 sequence: CALGVSDHFLSNGKLIF. CDR3 bases: TGTGCTCTTGGGGTTTCCGATCACTTCCTATCTAACGGAAAACTCATCTTT.

As concerns this clone: Translating this DNA gives a protein that differs at residue 18 from the TCRdb one, which belongs to a much larger clone; a read error is likely, and the protein shown is this translation. V and J are TRDV1 and TRDJ1, with TRDD3 matching 13 bases. In the absence of a J gene in TCRdb, the DNA was matched to germline to assign it here. CDR3 length: 23 residues. Losses at the gene ends were 2 bases for V and 3 bases for J; bases not matched to a gene: 24. Germline V gene data show CDR1 as TSWWSYY and CDR2 as QGS. The CDR3 reads CALGENPSHVLGDTPVYADKLIF. The CDR3 coding sequence is TGTGCTCTTGGGGAAAACCCCTCCCACGTACTGGGGGATACGCCAGTGTACGCCGATAAACTCATCTTT.

There are many counts of this clone. At the DNA level, this CDR3 is encoded by other sequences in the same sample as well. This chain uses TRDV1 with TRDJ1, with 7 bases fitting TRDD2. The CDR3 totals 19 residues. The germline gives CDR1 TSWWSYY, CDR2 QGS. The V and J ends lost 2 bases and 4 bases, in that order; junction bases with no gene match: 19. The CDR3 is CALGEGYSYLYPQRDKLIF. As DNA, the CDR3 is TGTGCTCTTGGGGAAGGCTATTCCTACCTTTACCCGCAACGCGATAAACTCATCTTT.

This clone was counted only a few times. A far larger clone is one base from this, pointing to a likely read error. Other nucleotide sequences in the sample specify the same CDR3. This sequence joins TRDV1 and TRDJ1, with 11 nucleotides matching TRDD3. Germline V gene lookup returns CDR1 TSWWSYY and CDR2 QGS. The CDR3 is made up of 21 amino acids. CDR3 nucleotide sequence: TGTGCCCTCCGCCGTCTAATCTGGGGGATACAGGGAGGCCAGTACACCGATAAACTCATCTTT. Translating it yields CALRRLIWGIQGGQYTDKLIF.